The 19 T cell receptor beta chains presented below share a single source sample, sequenced in a study of T cells in Graves' hyperthyroidism and ophthalmopathy. Amplification of TCR beta CDR3 regions was performed using RNA transcripts as template. First-round RT-PCR of the TCR CDR3 relied on the HTBI primer set. TCRdb reanalysed the multiplex PCR reads using MiXCR and keeps one entry per CDR3 protein. This table holds hundreds of thousands of distinct CDR3 sequences, 14% to 15% found once. The sample taken for sequencing was blood. Every receptor here comes from a woman in her thirties or forties with Graves' ophthalmopathy.

This chain uses TRBV12-3 or TRBV12-4 with TRBJ2-7; 11 positions match TRBD1. The CDR3 is made up of 15 amino acids. V was pared by 5 bases and J by 2 bases, with 5 bases of the junction left unmatched. The CDR3 is CASSSWTGGTYEQYF. Here the CDR3 DNA reads TGTGCCAGCAGTAGCTGGACAGGGGGCACCTACGAGCAGTACTTC.

On this clonotype itself: One end of the junction varies from germline; a read error may be responsible. CDR3 nucleotides: TGTGTCAGCAGTTACGGTGGTATCGAGGAGACCCAGTACTTC. It specifies CVSSYGGIEETQYF. The rearrangement uses TRBV6-2 or TRBV6-3 and TRBJ2-5; D gene uncertain. CDR3 length equals 14 residues. Per germline, CDR1 MNHEY and CDR2 SVGEGT.

The table lists this clonotype with a few counts. The gene calls are TRBV19 and TRBJ1-3; maybe TRBD1 (5 bases). CDR1 and CDR2 from the germline V gene are LNHDA and SQIVND (reference sequence). The CDR3 extends over 16 amino acids. The ends were cut back, 5 bases at V and 0 bases at J, with 14 bases in the middle. The CDR3 loop reads CASSQGGVSSGNTIYF. The CDR3 bases are TGTGCCAGTAGTCAGGGTGGGGTCAGCTCTGGAAACACCATATATTTT.

This clonotype was picked up a small number of times. V gene TRBV28 combines with J gene TRBJ2-5, with 10 bases identical to TRBD2. Germline V gene data show CDR1 as MDHEN and CDR2 as SYDVKM. With 5 bases clipped from V and 2 bases from J, the junction kept 5 bases outside the gene matches. This CDR3 has 15 residues. This CDR3 is CASSGSSGGQETQYF. The DNA of the CDR3 is TGTGCCAGCAGTGGATCTAGCGGGGGACAAGAGACCCAGTACTTC.

The chain joins TRBV3-1 to TRBJ2-5; perhaps TRBD1 as D (6 bases). The germline V gene has CDR1 LGHDT and CDR2 YNNKEL (reference sequence). V was trimmed by 4 bases and J by 4 bases, leaving 13 bases between them. The CDR3 contains 14 residues. CDR3: CASSRGQRPETQYF. CDR3 in DNA: TGTGCCAGCAGCCGAGGACAGCGTCCAGAGACCCAGTACTTC.

This clonotype was seen many times. The rearrangement uses TRBV6-5 and TRBJ2-5; 14 bases map to TRBD2. The CDR3 contains 21 residues. The V gene's germline CDR1 is MNHEY and CDR2 SVGAGI. Germline trimming cut 6 bases from V and 4 bases from J; bases unmatched to any gene: 22. The CDR3 is CASSWGLAGDFAGNTIETQYF. CDR3 coding DNA: TGTGCCAGCAGCTGGGGACTAGCGGGAGACTTTGCCGGGAATACCATAGAGACCCAGTACTTC.

The rearrangement links TRBV19 to TRBJ2-2, with D perhaps matching TRBD1 (5 bases). The germline gives CDR1 LNHDA, CDR2 SQIVND (reference sequence). V was trimmed by 10 bases and J by 0 bases, leaving 12 bases between them. The CDR3 contains 14 residues. The CDR3 region has the DNA TGTGCCACCCGGTGGGGCTCGAACACCGGGGAGCTGTTTTTT. Translation: CATRWGSNTGELFF. The variable domain in full, completed from reference TRBV19 and TRBJ2-2, reads DGGITQSPKYLFRKEGQNVTLSCEQNLNHDAMYWYRQDPGQGLRLIYYSQIVNDFQKGDIAEGYSVSREKKESFPLTVTSAQKNPTAFYLCATRWGSNTGELFFGEGSRLTVL.

This clonotype was seen many times. This chain links TRBV12-3 or TRBV12-4 with TRBJ2-5, with D possibly being TRBD1 or TRBD2 (5 bases each). The CDR3 spans 14 residues. V lost 5 bases to trimming and J lost 3 bases, with 13 bases between them. The CDR3 nucleotides are TGTGCCAGCAGTCGCCGGGACGGAGAAGAGACCCAGTACTTC. Translating gives CASSRRDGEETQYF.

This clonotype was recorded many times. The chain is built from TRBV12-3 or TRBV12-4 and TRBJ2-7; D is unclear. Trimming left V 2 bases short and J 2 bases short, with 7 bases between. The CDR3 is 13 residues long. The chain's CDR3 is CASSLRTPYEQYF. The DNA for the CDR3 is TGTGCCAGCAGTTTACGGACCCCCTACGAGCAGTACTTC.

The chain combines TRBV27 with TRBJ2-7, with 11 bases fitting TRBD2. Germline V gene sequence: CDR1 MNHEY, CDR2 SMNVEV (reference sequence). The length of the CDR3 is 15 residues. V dropped 4 bases and J dropped 4; count of bases not matched to a gene: 6. CDR3: CASSSQLAGAYEQYF. CDR3 nucleotide sequence: TGTGCCAGCAGTTCCCAACTAGCGGGAGCATACGAGCAGTACTTC.

This clonotype was seen more than once but under ten times. The chain couples TRBV15 to TRBJ2-7; TRBD1 matches 8 bases. Germline CDR1 is LNHNV and CDR2 is YYDKDF (reference sequence). V lost 0 bases and J lost 3; bases outside the gene matches: 7. The length of the CDR3 is 16 residues. The CDR3 DNA reads as TGTGCCACCAGCAGAGATTATTCCGGACAGGGCTACGAGCAGTACTTC. Protein: CATSRDYSGQGYEQYF.

The chain uses TRBV28 and TRBJ1-1; D gene ambiguous. V was pared by 8 bases and J by 7 bases, with 29 bases between. This CDR3 has 17 amino acids. Germline V gene lookup returns CDR1 MDHEN and CDR2 SYDVKM. The CDR3 coding sequence is TGTGCCAGCGGCTGGCCAAGGGCGGGGATCTCATCGGTTGAAGCTTTCTTT. This translates into CASGWPRAGISSVEAFF.

This clonotype was seen many times. The chain has TRBV12-3 or TRBV12-4 and TRBJ1-2; 8 nucleotides match TRBD1. CDR3 length: 13 residues. V was clipped by 7 bases and J by 8 bases; unmatched bases: 9. This CDR3 reads CASTTGQVAGYTF. The CDR3 nucleotides are TGTGCCAGCACCACGGGACAGGTTGCCGGCTACACCTTC.

J is TRBJ1-1 and V is TRBV4-1; D is undetermined. Germline V gene data show CDR1 as MGHRA and CDR2 as YSYEKL. The CDR3 is 14 amino acids. V lost 1 base, J lost 4 bases, and 10 bases lay in between. CDR3 nucleotide sequence: TGCGCCAGCAGCCAAGCGAGGGTAGGCACTGAAGCTTTCTTT. Protein sequence: CASSQARVGTEAFF.

This clonotype was counted many times. This CDR3 is CASSLIPGFYGYTF. Here the CDR3 DNA reads TGTGCCAGCAGTTTGATTCCGGGGTTCTATGGCTACACCTTC. The chain uses TRBV28 and TRBJ1-2; D is uncertain. Trimming left V 3 bases short and J 4 bases short, with 12 bases between. There are 14 residues in the CDR3. Germline V lookup: CDR1 MDHEN, CDR2 SYDVKM.

This chain links TRBV6-2 or TRBV6-3 with TRBJ1-1; D is ambiguous. CDR1 is MNHEY and CDR2 is SVGEGT in the germline V gene. The CDR3 totals 14 residues. V dropped 2 bases and J dropped 0 bases, with 7 bases sitting between them. The CDR3 DNA is TGTGCCAGCAGTTACGTGAACATGAACACTGAAGCTTTCTTT. This encodes CASSYVNMNTEAFF.

In DNA form, the CDR3 reads TGTGCCACCAGTGATAATAGCGGGAACCAGCCCCAGCATTTT. Amino acid sequence: CATSDNSGNQPQHF. The chain recombines TRBV24-1 with TRBJ1-5; D call uncertain. The CDR3 loop spans 14 amino acids. Trimming took 3 bases from V and 7 from J, leaving 12 bases between them. Germline CDR1 reads KGHDR; CDR2 reads SFDVKD.

This clonotype was counted many times. The chain joins TRBV12-3 or TRBV12-4 to TRBJ2-2; D gene ambiguous. The CDR3 runs 14 residues. Deletions cut 2 bases from V and 0 bases from J, with 4 bases between. DNA for the CDR3: TGTGCCAGCAGTTTACAGGCGAACACCGGGGAGCTGTTTTTT. This gives the protein CASSLQANTGELFF.

Comments on this clonotype: A much bigger clone sits one base away, suggesting this may be a read error. The CDR3 end shows no conserved phenylalanine or tryptophan, and so a read error is likely. In DNA, the CDR3 is TGTGCCAGCAGTTACGCACAGGGTACTGAAGCTTTCTCT. Translation gives CASSYAQGTEAFS. V is TRBV7-3 and J is TRBJ1-1, with D possibly TRBD1 on 6 matching bases. CDR3 length: 13 residues. CDR1 is SGHTA, CDR2 FQGTGA, per germline. The V gene lost 6 bases and the J gene lost 5 bases, with 13 bases spanning the gap.